A single sample is the source of the 2 T cell receptor beta chains below, sequenced in a study of blood T cell repertoires in COVID-19. Using immunoSEQ multiplex PCR, the repertoire was profiled, and TCRdb retains in-frame clones only, with some absent. The sample yields about 68,000 clones, roughly 83% seen once. The specimen sequenced was peripheral blood. Receptors originate from a man in his fifties with active COVID-19.

As concerns this clone: The sample contains more than one DNA sequence encoding this CDR3. This chain links TRBV6-5 with TRBJ1-5, with D possibly matching TRBD1 (5 bases). The germline V gene encodes CDR1 MNHEY and CDR2 SVGAGI. Trimming shortened V by 11 bases and J by 2 bases, and 10 bases separated the two germline ends. The CDR3 is made up of 12 amino acids. The CDR3 loop reads CASGGGNQPQHF. The CDR3 DNA reads TGTGCCTCGGGGGGGGGCAATCAGCCCCAGCATTTT.

The chain links TRBV18 to TRBJ1-2, with 7 positions matching TRBD1. The CDR3 spans 16 residues. V gave up 6 bases and J gave up 2 bases; unmatched junction bases: 12. Germline-derived CDR1 and CDR2 are KGHSH and LQKENI. Here the CDR3 reads CASSPGGVPQNYGYTF. The CDR3 DNA sequence: TGTGCCAGCTCCCCAGGGGGGGTTCCCCAGAACTATGGCTACACCTTC.